Below, 21 T cell receptor beta chains from the same sample are listed, as sequenced in a study of blood T cell repertoires in COVID-19. The assay was immunoSEQ multiplex PCR, and TCRdb's table has in-frame clones only and misses some. The table has some 160,000 clones, roughly 75% seen once. Sequencing used peripheral blood. The receptor source for this set is a man in his 70s with active or convalescent COVID-19.

The rearrangement links TRBV5-1 to TRBJ1-1, with D perhaps matching TRBD1 (6 bases). The germline gives CDR1 SGHRS, CDR2 YFSETQ. The V end lost 5 bases, the J end lost 1 base, and 9 bases lay between the germline ends. This CDR3 has 13 residues. The CDR3 is CASRLQGNTEAFF. Written as DNA, the CDR3 is TGCGCCAGCAGACTACAGGGGAACACTGAAGCTTTCTTT.

The gene calls are TRBV19 and TRBJ2-1, with 8 bases matching TRBD2. Germline CDR1 and CDR2: LNHDA and SQIVND (reference sequence). V shed 3 bases and J 7 bases; nucleotides not matched to a gene: 8. This CDR3 is 15 amino acids long. The CDR3 coding sequence is TGTGCCAGTAGTATTGGCGGGAGGATCACTAATGAGCAGTTCTTC. The encoded protein is CASSIGGRITNEQFF.

V is TRBV4-1 and J is TRBJ2-5; 8 nucleotides line up with TRBD1. The V gene end was trimmed by 0 bases and the J gene end by 3 bases; junction bases not matched to a gene: 6. The V gene's germline CDR1 is MGHRA and CDR2 YSYEKL. This CDR3 has 16 amino acids. CDR3 DNA sequence: TGCGCCAGCAGCCAAGATGGGACAGGTCTTGAAGAGACCCAGTACTTC. Translated, it gives CASSQDGTGLEETQYF.

V usage is TRBV5-1 and J usage is TRBJ2-3; TRBD2 matches 10 bases. Germline V lookup: CDR1 SGHRS, CDR2 YFSETQ. The V and J ends lost 0 bases and 6 bases, in that order; junction bases with no gene match: 4. This CDR3 contains 15 residues. The CDR3 sequence: CASSLASGGADTQYF. The CDR3, as DNA: TGCGCCAGCAGCTTGGCCAGCGGGGGGGCCGATACGCAGTATTTT. Drawing the rest from reference TRBV5-1 and TRBJ2-3, the complete variable domain is KAGVTQTPRYLIKTRGQQVTLSCSPISGHRSVSWYQQTPGQGLQFLFEYFSETQRNKGNFPGRFSGRQFSNSRSEMNVSTLELGDSALYLCASSLASGGADTQYFGPGTRLTVL.

The chain links TRBV5-1 to TRBJ2-2; no clear D. Germline CDR1 SGHRS, CDR2 YFSETQ. Trimming removed 0 bases from V and 0 bases from J, with 9 bases in between. The CDR3 has 16 residues. CDR3 sequence reads: CASSLDNQANTGELFF. CDR3 bases: TGCGCCAGCAGCTTGGATAACCAGGCGAACACCGGGGAGCTGTTTTTT.

V usage is TRBV11-2 and J usage is TRBJ2-3; D gene uncertain. The CDR3 contains 16 residues. V was shortened by 5 bases and J by 3 bases, with 18 bases between the two germline ends. The germline gives CDR1 SGHAT, CDR2 FQNNGV. CDR3 bases: TGTGCCAGCAGCCCCAGACTCCCCTCTACGACAGATACGCAGTATTTT. Its translation is CASSPRLPSTTDTQYF.

This clone has just one count. V usage is TRBV9 and J usage is TRBJ2-7, with 7 nucleotides matching TRBD1. Per germline, CDR1 SGDLS and CDR2 YYNGEE. Trimming removed 4 bases from V and 2 bases from J; junction bases left unmatched: 9. The length of the CDR3 is 15 residues. The CDR3 nucleotides read TGTGCCAGCAGCCCCAGAGGGACAGACCCCTACGAGCAGTACTTC. This codes for CASSPRGTDPYEQYF.

This chain links TRBV3-1 (or the pseudogene TRBV3-2) with TRBJ2-5, with D perhaps TRBD2 (6 bases). This CDR3 contains 15 residues. CDR1 LGHDT and CDR2 YNNKEL come from the germline V gene (reference sequence). V dropped 3 bases and J dropped 2 bases, with 13 bases sitting between them. The CDR3 DNA reads TGTGCCAGCAGCCAGTCTACCGGGAGACAAGAGACCCAGTACTTC. Residues: CASSQSTGRQETQYF.

The rearrangement joins TRBV19 to TRBJ1-5; the match to TRBD1 covers 8 bases. The V gene's germline CDR1 is LNHDA and CDR2 SQIVND (reference sequence). With 6 bases clipped from V and 0 bases from J, the junction kept 4 bases outside the gene matches. This CDR3 comprises 15 residues. CDR3 sequence: CASRRTGGSNQPQHF. The CDR3 DNA reads as TGTGCCAGTAGGAGAACAGGGGGTAGCAATCAGCCCCAGCATTTT.

The chain combines TRBV2 with TRBJ2-2; tentative D call: TRBD1 (7 bases). The CDR3 is 15 residues long. From germline, CDR1 is SNHLY and CDR2 FYNNEI. The germline V and J ends were trimmed by 6 bases and 4 bases, with 15 bases remaining between them. The CDR3 region is CASSRRQGGTGELFF. The CDR3 nucleotides are TGTGCCAGCAGCCGCCGACAGGGAGGCACCGGGGAGCTGTTTTTT.

V and J are TRBV18 and TRBJ1-1; perhaps TRBD1 as D (5 bases). Trimming cost V 1 base and J 8 bases, with 11 bases left between them. The CDR3 extends over 13 amino acids. Germline-derived CDR1 and CDR2 are KGHSH and LQKENI. The CDR3 sequence is CASSPQGEGEAFF. CDR3 coding DNA: TGTGCCAGCTCACCACAAGGGGAAGGGGAAGCTTTCTTT. The entire variable domain, with the rest obtained from reference TRBV18 and TRBJ1-1, is as follows: NAGVMQNPRHLVRRRGQEARLRCSPMKGHSHVYWYRQLPEEGLKFMVYLQKENIIDESGMPKERFSAEFPKEGPSILRIQQVVRGDSAAYFCASSPQGEGEAFFGQGTRLTVV.

The rearrangement uses TRBV12-3 or TRBV12-4 and TRBJ1-6; D is possibly TRBD1 (5 bases). There are 13 residues in the CDR3. Between the trimmed V and J ends, which lost 5 bases and 8 bases, there was a span of 10 bases. CDR3 sequence reads: CASSSQGYSPLHF. The CDR3, as DNA: TGTGCCAGCAGTAGCCAGGGTTATTCACCCCTCCACTTT.

This chain joins TRBV24-1 and TRBJ2-4; possibly TRBD2 for D (5 bases). Per the germline V gene, CDR1 is KGHDR and CDR2 is SFDVKD. V was clipped by 1 base and J by 7 bases, with 10 bases between them. CDR3 length: 14 amino acids. CDR3 nucleotides: TGTGCCACCAGTGATTTTCGAGGGATGAACATTCAGTACTTC. This encodes CATSDFRGMNIQYF.

The V gene is TRBV2, the J gene TRBJ1-6; D uncertain. This CDR3 comprises 13 residues. Trimming shortened V by 6 bases and J by 7 bases, and 10 bases separated the two germline ends. CDR1 is SNHLY, CDR2 FYNNEI, per germline. The CDR3 reads CASRETENSPLHF. The CDR3 region has the DNA TGTGCCAGCAGGGAGACGGAAAATTCACCCCTCCACTTT.

The V and J genes are TRBV21-1 and TRBJ1-1; the tabulated D call, TRBD1, remains unverified against the DNA. TRBV21-1 is a pseudogene. The CDR3 runs 15 residues. DNA for the CDR3: TGTGCCAGCAGAGACAGACAGGGACTGAACACTGAAGCTTTCTTT. Translated: CASRDRQGLNTEAFF.

The chain uses TRBV3-1 (or the pseudogene TRBV3-2) and TRBJ1-1; a weak D match, TRBD1 (5 bases). The CDR3 has 14 amino acids. Germline V gene sequence: CDR1 LGHDT, CDR2 YNNKEL (reference sequence). Trimming removed 3 bases from V and 3 bases from J, with 11 bases in between. This CDR3 is CASSQHGGHTEAFF. The CDR3 DNA follows: TGTGCCAGCAGCCAGCACGGGGGACACACTGAAGCTTTCTTT.

The chain recombines TRBV27 with TRBJ2-7; D gene uncertain. This CDR3 contains 13 residues. V lost 3 bases to trimming and J lost 2 bases, with 8 bases between them. Germline values: CDR1 MNHEY, CDR2 SMNVEV (reference sequence). The DNA for the CDR3 is TGTGCCAGCAGTTTGCAGGAAGCCTACGAGCAGTACTTC. Translation: CASSLQEAYEQYF.

This chain joins TRBV25-1 and TRBJ2-1; 7 bases are a match to TRBD1. The CDR3 covers 15 residues. Germline lookup yields CDR1 MGHDK and CDR2 SYGVNS. The J segment lost 5 bases and the V segment lost 3 bases, leaving 7 bases of the junction unmatched. The CDR3 is CASSDSRTGDNEQFF. In DNA form, the CDR3 reads TGTGCCAGCAGTGACTCCCGGACAGGAGACAATGAGCAGTTCTTC.

The genes are TRBV3-1 (or the pseudogene TRBV3-2) and TRBJ2-1; 9 nucleotides match TRBD2. Germline V lookup: CDR1 LGHDT, CDR2 YNNKEL (reference sequence). V lost 0 bases, J lost 5 bases, and 14 bases stayed unmatched. This CDR3 comprises 19 residues. For the CDR3, the DNA is TGTGCCAGCAGCCAAGATCCAGTGGTGTGGGCTAGCGGGAACAATGAGCAGTTCTTC. This sequence encodes CASSQDPVVWASGNNEQFF.

The chain combines TRBV7-9 with TRBJ1-2; D remains unclear. CDR1 and CDR2 (germline): SEHNR, FQNEAQ (reference sequence). This CDR3 region has 12 residues. V shed 2 bases and J shed 7 bases, with 8 bases lying between them. CDR3 DNA: TGTGCCAGCAGCTTAAGTCTCGGTGGCTACACCTTC. This gives the protein CASSLSLGGYTF.

The chain combines TRBV28 with TRBJ1-1, with TRBD1 matching over 7 bases. The CDR3 loop spans 12 amino acids. The ends lost 6 bases at V and 4 bases at J; junction bases unmatched: 2. Per germline, CDR1 MDHEN and CDR2 SYDVKM. The CDR3 loop reads CASRAGGTEAFF. The CDR3 DNA reads as TGTGCCAGCAGGGCAGGGGGCACTGAAGCTTTCTTT.